The subject of this entry is one T cell receptor (beta chain). This sample stems from a study of shared clonotypes between healthy human individuals. The data were produced by immunoSEQ multiplex PCR, yet TCRdb's version contains in-frame clones alone and is incomplete. This repertoire shows millions of clones, less than 95% found once; its top ten account for 0.9% to 1.3%. The naive CD8 subset, CD45RO-negative cells positively selected for CCR7, excluded terminally differentiated effector memory CD45RA+ cells. Trimming shortened V by 1 base and J by 0 bases, and 10 bases separated the two germline ends. Looked up from germline, CDR1 is LGHNA and CDR2 is YSLEER. CDR3 length: 15 residues.

The chain joins TRBV4-3 to TRBJ2-7; TRBD1 is a possible D gene (5 bases). This receptor was taken from a man younger than 35 in good health. The specimen was naive CD8+ T cells sorted from blood. The CDR3 coding sequence is TGCGCCAGCAGCCAAGGGCAGGGAAACTCCTACGAGCAGTACTTC. It encodes CASSQGQGNSYEQYF.